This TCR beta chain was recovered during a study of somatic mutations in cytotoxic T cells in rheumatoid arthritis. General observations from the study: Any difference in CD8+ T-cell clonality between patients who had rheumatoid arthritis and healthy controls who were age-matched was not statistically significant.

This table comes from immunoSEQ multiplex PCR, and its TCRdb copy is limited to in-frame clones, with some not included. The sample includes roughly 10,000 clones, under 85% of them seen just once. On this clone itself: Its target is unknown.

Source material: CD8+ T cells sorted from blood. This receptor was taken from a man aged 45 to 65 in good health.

The CDR3 DNA reads as TGTGCCAGCAGCCTCTACCAGGGGGCTAGTGAGCAGTTCTTC. This encodes CASSLYQGASEQFF. The V call is TRBV27, the J call TRBJ2-1; 8 bases map to TRBD1. This CDR3 spans 14 amino acids. V shed 6 bases and J 9 bases; nucleotides not matched to a gene: 10. CDR1 and CDR2 (germline): MNHEY, SMNVEV (reference sequence).